These 19 T cell receptor beta chains were sequenced from one sample in a study of T cells in Graves' hyperthyroidism and ophthalmopathy. There were TCR beta CDR3 regions amplified from RNA transcripts. The study used the HTBI primer set for a first-round RT-PCR of the TCR CDR3. TCRdb re-analysed the multiplex PCR reads in MiXCR, keeping a single row per CDR3 protein. The sample consists of 300,000 to 450,000 distinct CDR3 sequences, around 14% of them appearing once. Specimen: blood. The receptors here all came from a woman aged 55-69 years with Graves' hyperthyroidism.

J is TRBJ2-3 and V is TRBV19; TRBD1 is a possible D gene (6 bases). Germline CDR1 is LNHDA and CDR2 is SQIVND (reference sequence). Trimming stripped 7 bases from V and 4 bases from J, with 18 bases between. The CDR3 has 15 residues. CDR3 coding DNA: TGTGCCAGTACTGGACAGCCGCGAAGCGCAGATACGCAGTATTTT. Translation: CASTGQPRSADTQYF.

This clonotype was seen ten or more times. The rearrangement links TRBV18 to TRBJ2-1; a possible D gene is TRBD1 (6 bases). This CDR3 contains 13 residues. The germline V and J ends were trimmed by 3 bases and 10 bases, with 13 bases remaining between them. Germline assignment: CDR1 KGHSH and CDR2 LQKENI. The CDR3 region has the DNA TGTGCCAGCTCACCGGACAGCCAGGGGGAGCAGTTCTTC. It encodes CASSPDSQGEQFF.

This clonotype was seen ten or more times. In DNA, the CDR3 is TGTGCCAGCAGGCTAAACACCGGGGAGCTGTTTTTT. Translated: CASRLNTGELFF. The chain links TRBV27 to TRBJ2-2; D uncertain. CDR1 and CDR2 (germline): MNHEY, SMNVEV (reference sequence). Trimming stripped 6 bases from V and 2 bases from J, with 4 bases between. The CDR3 runs to 12 residues.

This clonotype was seen a few times. V gene TRBV7-2 combines with J gene TRBJ2-2; D is ambiguous. The CDR3 totals 16 residues. Germline V gives CDR1 SGHTA, CDR2 FQGNSA. Trimming took off 2 bases at V and 3 bases at J, with 13 bases between the two ends. The CDR3 spells CASSLSLPVDTGELFF. In DNA, the CDR3 is TGTGCCAGCAGCTTATCACTCCCGGTGGACACCGGGGAGCTGTTTTTT.

This clonotype has at least ten counts. The rearrangement uses TRBV6-2 or TRBV6-3 and TRBJ1-1; 7 bases are a match to TRBD1. The trim removed 5 bases at V and 0 bases at J, leaving 9 bases unmatched. The CDR3 is made up of 16 amino acids. CDR1 and CDR2 (germline): MNHEY, SVGEGT. The CDR3 DNA follows: TGTGCCAGCAGTCGACGACAGGGAAGAATGAACACTGAAGCTTTCTTT. This encodes CASSRRQGRMNTEAFF.

Only a few counts were recorded for this clonotype. The CDR3 protein is CASSQRLATLYEQYF. In nucleotides, the CDR3 is TGTGCCAGCAGCCAAAGACTAGCGACTCTCTACGAGCAGTACTTC. The rearrangement links TRBV27 to TRBJ2-7, with TRBD2 matching over 8 bases. V lost 6 bases and J lost 3; bases outside the gene matches: 10. This CDR3 has 15 amino acids. CDR1 is MNHEY and CDR2 is SMNVEV in the germline V gene (reference sequence).

Only one count was recorded for this clonotype. The V call is TRBV7-9, the J call TRBJ2-5; tentatively, D is TRBD1 or TRBD2 (6 bases each). The CDR3 is 15 amino acids. The germline V gene has CDR1 SEHNR and CDR2 FQNEAQ (reference sequence). V was clipped by 7 bases and J by 5 bases, with 20 bases between them. The DNA of the CDR3 is TGTGCCAGCAACTCATGGTCAGGGGCGGGGGAGACCCAGTACTTC. Its translation is CASNSWSGAGETQYF. Full variable domain (remainder filled in from reference TRBV7-9 and TRBJ2-5): DTGVSQNPRHKITKRGQNVTFRCDPISEHNRLYWYRQTLGQGPEFLTYFQNEAQLEKSRLLSDRFSAERPKGSFSTLEIQRTEQGDSAMYLCASNSWSGAGETQYFGPGTRLLVL.

This clonotype was detected ten times or more. The chain uses TRBV12-3 or TRBV12-4 and TRBJ2-7, with 7 nucleotides matching TRBD1. The CDR3 totals 14 residues. Unmatched junction bases numbered 5, after V lost 6 bases and J lost 0 bases. CDR3 coding DNA: TGTGCCAGCAGCTGGGACAGAAACTCCTACGAGCAGTACTTC. Translated: CASSWDRNSYEQYF.

This clonotype occurred many times. V usage is TRBV3-1 and J usage is TRBJ2-7, with 9 positions matching TRBD1. There are 14 residues in the CDR3. CDR1 and CDR2 from the germline V gene are LGHDT and YNNKEL (reference sequence). V trimming: 1 base; J trimming: 6 bases; junction bases outside the gene matches: 4. This CDR3 reads CASSQGTGAGEQYF. CDR3 DNA: TGTGCCAGCAGCCAAGGGACAGGGGCCGGCGAGCAGTACTTC.

There are many counts of this clonotype. This chain joins TRBV6-6 and TRBJ2-7; possibly TRBD1 for D (5 bases). The CDR3 consists of 14 residues. Deletions cut 2 bases from V and 6 bases from J, with 14 bases between. Germline V gene lookup returns CDR1 MNHNY and CDR2 SVGAGI (reference sequence). This CDR3 reads CASSYSQGWIEQYF. CDR3 nucleotide sequence: TGTGCCAGCAGTTACAGCCAGGGTTGGATCGAGCAGTACTTC.

This clonotype was counted once. The J gene is TRBJ2-3, the V gene TRBV3-1, with TRBD2 matching over 10 bases. Germline CDR1 and CDR2: LGHDT and YNNKEL (reference sequence). V shed 5 bases, J shed 1 base, and the junction held 3 bases outside the gene matches. The CDR3 runs to 15 residues. CDR3 sequence (DNA): TGTGCCAGCAGCATTGGGACTAGCGGCACAGATACGCAGTATTTT. Its protein product is CASSIGTSGTDTQYF.

This clonotype came up a few times. J is TRBJ1-2 and V is TRBV7-9; 7 bases are shared with TRBD1. Looked up from germline, CDR1 is SEHNR and CDR2 is FQNEAQ (reference sequence). After removal of 7 bases from V and 3 bases from J, the junction contained 8 bases not matched to a gene. CDR3 length: 14 residues. CDR3 protein: CASTPRGTDYGYTF. The CDR3 nucleotides read TGTGCCAGCACCCCCAGGGGGACAGACTATGGCTACACCTTC.

The table lists this clonotype with many counts. The J gene is TRBJ1-2, the V gene TRBV6-1; the D gene is possibly TRBD1 (5 bases). Trimming stripped 6 bases from V and 4 bases from J, with 15 bases between. CDR1 and CDR2 from the germline V gene are MNHNS and SASEGT. The CDR3 is 14 residues long. The CDR3 DNA reads as TGTGCCAGCAGCCTCGACGACAGCATCTATGGCTACACCTTC. Its translation: CASSLDDSIYGYTF.

This clonotype ranks as large (0.1 to 1%). The chain has TRBV11-2 and TRBJ2-1; D possibly corresponds to TRBD2 (6 bases). Trimming shortened V by 5 bases and J by 0 bases, and 11 bases separated the two germline ends. CDR1 is SGHAT, CDR2 FQNNGV, per germline. The length of the CDR3 is 15 residues. The CDR3 sequence is CASSRDSSSYNEQFF. In DNA form, the CDR3 reads TGTGCCAGCAGCCGGGACTCGAGCTCCTACAATGAGCAGTTCTTC.

In this sample, this clonotype turned up many times. The rearrangement uses TRBV12-3 or TRBV12-4 and TRBJ2-1; 12 nucleotides agree with TRBD2. With 4 bases clipped from V and 5 bases from J, the junction kept 6 bases outside the gene matches. The CDR3 spans 16 residues. In nucleotides, the CDR3 is TGTGCCAGCAGTTCGATGACTAGCGGGAGCGACAATGAGCAGTTCTTC. Its protein is CASSSMTSGSDNEQFF.

Turning to this clonotype: One base away lies a much larger clone, so this may be a sequencing read error. The chain has TRBV12-3 or TRBV12-4 and TRBJ2-7; D uncertain. The length of the CDR3 is 14 residues. The CDR3 region has the DNA TGTGTCAGCAGTTTATATGGCTCGACCTACGGGCAGTACTTC. Protein product: CVSSLYGSTYGQYF.

CDR3 in DNA: TGCAGCGTTTCAAAGACAGGGAACTATGGCTACACCTTC. Protein product: CSVSKTGNYGYTF. The chain couples TRBV29-1 to TRBJ1-2, with 7 bases aligning to TRBD1. Germline assignment: CDR1 SQVTM and CDR2 ANQGSEA. The CDR3 length is 13 residues. J was trimmed by 2 bases and V by 5 bases; bases with no gene match: 5.

The chain couples TRBV24-1 to TRBJ1-1; the D gene is possibly TRBD1 (5 bases). V lost 7 bases to trimming and J lost 7 bases, with 15 bases between them. CDR3 size: 13 residues. CDR1 is KGHDR and CDR2 is SFDVKD in the germline V gene. The CDR3 reads CATSPSGGGEAFF. The CDR3 region has the DNA TGTGCCACCAGCCCCTCTGGGGGGGGTGAAGCTTTCTTT.

The table lists this clonotype with many counts. The rearrangement uses TRBV12-3 or TRBV12-4 and TRBJ1-2, with D maybe TRBD1 (5 bases). The CDR3 spans 14 residues. V was shortened by 5 bases and J by 3 bases, with 13 bases between the two germline ends. CDR3 coding DNA: TGTGCCAGCAGTCACCGGGACCGATACTATGGCTACACCTTC. Protein product: CASSHRDRYYGYTF.